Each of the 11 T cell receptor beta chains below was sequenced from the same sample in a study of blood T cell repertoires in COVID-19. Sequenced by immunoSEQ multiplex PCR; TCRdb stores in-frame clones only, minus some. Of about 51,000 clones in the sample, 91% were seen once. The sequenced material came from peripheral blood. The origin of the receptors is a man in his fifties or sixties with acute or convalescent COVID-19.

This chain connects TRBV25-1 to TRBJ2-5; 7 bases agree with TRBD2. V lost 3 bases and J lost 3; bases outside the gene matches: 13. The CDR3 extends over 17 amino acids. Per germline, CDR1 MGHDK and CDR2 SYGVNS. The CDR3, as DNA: TGTGCCAGCAGTGACCGTAGGTTATTGGCGGGGGAAGAGACCCAGTACTTC. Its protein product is CASSDRRLLAGEETQYF.

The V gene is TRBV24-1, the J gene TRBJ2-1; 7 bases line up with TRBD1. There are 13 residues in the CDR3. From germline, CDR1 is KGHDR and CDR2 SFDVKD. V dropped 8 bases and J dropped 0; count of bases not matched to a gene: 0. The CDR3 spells CATTGGSYNEQFF. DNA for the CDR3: TGTGCCACCACAGGGGGCTCCTACAATGAGCAGTTCTTC.

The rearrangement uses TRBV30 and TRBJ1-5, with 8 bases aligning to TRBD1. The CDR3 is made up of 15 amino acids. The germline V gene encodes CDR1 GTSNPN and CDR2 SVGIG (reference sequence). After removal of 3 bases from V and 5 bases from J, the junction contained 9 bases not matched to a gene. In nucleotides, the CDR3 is TGTGCCTGGAGCGAATCCTACAGGGGGGATCAGCCCCAGCATTTT. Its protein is CAWSESYRGDQPQHF.

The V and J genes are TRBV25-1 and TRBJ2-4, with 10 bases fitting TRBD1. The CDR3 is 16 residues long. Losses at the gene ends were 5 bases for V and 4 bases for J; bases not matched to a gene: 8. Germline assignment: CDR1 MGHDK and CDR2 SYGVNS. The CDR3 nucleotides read TGTGCCAGCAGTCACCACCCGGGACAGGGGAAAAACATTCAGTACTTC. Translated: CASSHHPGQGKNIQYF.

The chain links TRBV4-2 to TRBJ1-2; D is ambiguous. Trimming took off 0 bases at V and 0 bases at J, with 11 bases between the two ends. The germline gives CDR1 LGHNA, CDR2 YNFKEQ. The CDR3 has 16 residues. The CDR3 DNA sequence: TGTGCCAGCAGCCAAGAACGCGGGTACTCTAACTATGGCTACACCTTC. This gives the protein CASSQERGYSNYGYTF.

In DNA form, the CDR3 reads TGCGCCAGCAGTCAATCAAGCACAGCACATTCCTACGAGCAGTACTTC. The encoded protein is CASSQSSTAHSYEQYF. The chain joins TRBV23-1 to TRBJ2-7; D gene ambiguous. TRBV23-1 is flagged as an ORF with uncertain function. The V end was cut by 0 bases, the J end by 1 base, with 13 bases between. The CDR3 contains 16 residues.

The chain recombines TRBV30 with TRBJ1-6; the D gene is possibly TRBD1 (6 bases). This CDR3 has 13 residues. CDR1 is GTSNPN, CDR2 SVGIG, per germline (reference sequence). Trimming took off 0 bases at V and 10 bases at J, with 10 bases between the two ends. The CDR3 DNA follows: TGTGCCTGGAGTGTAGGGGGTTTCTCACCCCTCCACTTT. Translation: CAWSVGGFSPLHF.

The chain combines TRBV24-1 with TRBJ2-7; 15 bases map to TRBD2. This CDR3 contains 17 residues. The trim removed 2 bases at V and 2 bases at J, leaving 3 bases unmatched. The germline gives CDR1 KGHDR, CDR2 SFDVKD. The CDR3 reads CATSDSGLAGGPYEQYF. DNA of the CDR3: TGTGCCACCAGTGATTCCGGACTAGCGGGGGGGCCCTACGAGCAGTACTTC.

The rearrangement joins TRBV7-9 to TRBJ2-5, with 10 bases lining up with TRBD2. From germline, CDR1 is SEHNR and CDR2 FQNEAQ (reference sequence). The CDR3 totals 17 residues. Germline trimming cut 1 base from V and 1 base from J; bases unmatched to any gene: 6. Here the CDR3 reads CASSLEVSGGTQETQYF. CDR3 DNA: TGTGCCAGCAGCTTAGAAGTTAGCGGGGGGACCCAAGAGACCCAGTACTTC.

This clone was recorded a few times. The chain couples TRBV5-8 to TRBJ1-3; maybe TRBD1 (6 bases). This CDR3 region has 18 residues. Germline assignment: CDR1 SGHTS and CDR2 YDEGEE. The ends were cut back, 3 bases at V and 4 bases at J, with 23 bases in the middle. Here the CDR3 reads CASSSNLFIRGSGNTIYF. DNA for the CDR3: TGTGCCAGCAGCTCCAATCTGTTTATTAGGGGGTCGGGAAACACCATATATTTT.

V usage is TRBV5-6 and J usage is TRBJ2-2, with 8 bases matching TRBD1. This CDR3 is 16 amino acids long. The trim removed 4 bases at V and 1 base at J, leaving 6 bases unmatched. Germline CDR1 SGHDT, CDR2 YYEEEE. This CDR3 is CASSPPTGVNTGELFF. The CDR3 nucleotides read TGTGCCAGCAGCCCGCCGACAGGGGTGAACACCGGGGAGCTGTTTTTT.